The TCR beta chain described here comes from a study of blood T cell repertoires in COVID-19. V lost 5 bases to trimming and J lost 4 bases; unmatched junction nucleotides: 8. The length of the CDR3 is 15 residues. Germline V CDR1 and CDR2: MNHEY, SVGAGI. Produced via immunoSEQ multiplex PCR; TCRdb's table is partial and in-frame only. This table holds roughly 230,000 clones, roughly 84% found once. Sequencing was carried out using PBMCs or T cells enriched from blood (not recorded which). This clonotype was obtained from a man younger than 45 in a cohort exposed to, infected with or recovered from COVID-19 (not recorded which). V and J are TRBV6-5 and TRBJ2-1; TRBD1 matches 7 bases. The CDR3, as DNA: TGTGCCAGCAGTCCACACGGGACAGCTTACAATGAGCAGTTCTTC. It codes for CASSPHGTAYNEQFF.